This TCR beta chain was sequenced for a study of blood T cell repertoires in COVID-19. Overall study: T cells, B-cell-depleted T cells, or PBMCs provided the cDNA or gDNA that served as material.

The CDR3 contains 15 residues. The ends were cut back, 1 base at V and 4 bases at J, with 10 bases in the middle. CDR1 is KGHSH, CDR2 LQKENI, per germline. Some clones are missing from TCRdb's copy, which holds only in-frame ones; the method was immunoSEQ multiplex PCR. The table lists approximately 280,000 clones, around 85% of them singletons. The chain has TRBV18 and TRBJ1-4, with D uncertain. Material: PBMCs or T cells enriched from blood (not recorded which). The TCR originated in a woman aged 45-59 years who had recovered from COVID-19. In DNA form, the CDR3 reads TGTGCCAGCTCACCACGAGGTGAGGGTAATGAAAAACTGTTTTTT. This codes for CASSPRGEGNEKLFF. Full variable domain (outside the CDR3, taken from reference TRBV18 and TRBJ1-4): NAGVMQNPRHLVRRRGQEARLRCSPMKGHSHVYWYRQLPEEGLKFMVYLQKENIIDESGMPKERFSAEFPKEGPSILRIQQVVRGDSAAYFCASSPRGEGNEKLFFGSGTQLSVL.